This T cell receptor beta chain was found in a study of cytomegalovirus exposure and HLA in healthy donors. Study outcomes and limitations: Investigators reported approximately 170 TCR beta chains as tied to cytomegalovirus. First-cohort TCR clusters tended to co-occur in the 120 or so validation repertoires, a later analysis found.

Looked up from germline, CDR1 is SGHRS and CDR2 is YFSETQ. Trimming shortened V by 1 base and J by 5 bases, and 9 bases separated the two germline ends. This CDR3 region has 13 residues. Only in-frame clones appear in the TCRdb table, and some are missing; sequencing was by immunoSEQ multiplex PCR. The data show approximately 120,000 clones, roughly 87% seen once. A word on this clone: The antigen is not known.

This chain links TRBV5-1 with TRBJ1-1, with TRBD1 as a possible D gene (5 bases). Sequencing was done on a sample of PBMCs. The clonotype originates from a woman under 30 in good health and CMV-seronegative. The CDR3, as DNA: TGCGCCAGCAGCTTGTCAGGGTTTACTGAAGCTTTCTTT. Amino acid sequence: CASSLSGFTEAFF.